The 16 T cell receptor beta chains below all came from one sample that was sequenced in a study of blood T cell repertoires in COVID-19 (TCRdb year 2020). The protocol used for the library was the immunoSEQ multiplex PCR assay. The clones in this table, taken by TCRdb from immuneACCESS, are in-frame only. Not every clone is retained; where verified, under half of the shortfall comes from an unresolved V gene, and the cause of the rest is unknown. The sample yields approximately 200,000 clones; more than 80% were counted once. The ten largest account for roughly 7.8% of the sample. The sample comprised peripheral blood. These receptor sequences come from a woman of 80 years or more with COVID-19, enrolled during active disease.

The rearrangement links TRBV19 to TRBJ1-2, with D unclear. The CDR3 spans 13 residues. Germline CDR1 LNHDA, CDR2 SQIVND (reference sequence). The V end was cut by 6 bases, the J end by 4 bases, with 12 bases between. The CDR3 sequence: CASRDTDPYGYTF. CDR3 coding DNA: TGTGCCAGTAGAGACACAGACCCCTATGGCTACACCTTC.

J is TRBJ1-2 and V is TRBV7-8, with no clear D. The CDR3 is 12 residues long. Germline V gene lookup returns CDR1 SGHVS and CDR2 FQNEAQ. Trimming left V 3 bases short and J 1 base short, with 3 bases between. The DNA for the CDR3 is TGTGCCAGCAGCTTCTATAACTATGGCTACACCTTC. Residues: CASSFYNYGYTF.

CDR3 sequence reads: CASSLGAGDTEAFF. CDR3 in DNA: TGTGCCAGCAGCTTAGGTGCGGGCGACACTGAAGCTTTCTTT. The chain employs TRBV11-2 and TRBJ1-1; D gene uncertain. The CDR3 covers 14 residues. Trimming removed 1 base from V and 3 bases from J, with 9 bases in between. Germline CDR1 is SGHAT and CDR2 is FQNNGV. The full variable domain, rest sourced from reference TRBV11-2 and TRBJ1-1, is EAGVAQSPRYKIIEKRQSVAFWCNPISGHATLYWYQQILGQGPKLLIQFQNNGVVDDSQLPKDRFSAERLKGVDSTLKIQPAKLEDSAVYLCASSLGAGDTEAFFGQGTRLTVV.

This chain connects TRBV28 to TRBJ2-5; maybe TRBD2 (6 bases). CDR1 is MDHEN, CDR2 SYDVKM, per germline. The CDR3 is made up of 12 amino acids. Trimming took off 11 bases at V and 4 bases at J, with 14 bases between the two ends. CDR3 nucleotides: TGTGCCTGCGGGAATGTAGGAGAGACCCAGTACTTC. Protein: CACGNVGETQYF.

Remarks on this clone: Other DNA sequences in this sample translate to the same CDR3. This chain joins TRBV5-1 and TRBJ1-3, with D tentatively TRBD1 (5 bases). The CDR3 runs 14 residues. With 2 bases removed from V and 2 bases from J, the gap between germline ends came to 8 bases. The germline V gene encodes CDR1 SGHRS and CDR2 YFSETQ. CDR3 in DNA: TGCGCCAGCAGCTTAGGGGAAGCTGGAAACACCATATATTTT. Protein: CASSLGEAGNTIYF.

The rearrangement uses TRBV3-1 (or the pseudogene TRBV3-2) and TRBJ2-7; TRBD2 is a possible D gene (5 bases). This CDR3 has 14 residues. The V end was cut by 3 bases, the J end by 0 bases, with 9 bases between. Looked up from germline, CDR1 is LGHDT and CDR2 is YNNKEL (reference sequence). CDR3 loop: CASSQLAHSYEQYF. CDR3 DNA: TGTGCCAGCAGCCAGTTAGCGCACTCCTACGAGCAGTACTTC.

The V gene is TRBV18, the J gene TRBJ1-3, with a weak D call TRBD1 (5 bases). V gave up 1 base and J gave up 4 bases, with 14 bases separating them. From germline, CDR1 is KGHSH and CDR2 LQKENI. CDR3 length equals 16 residues. DNA of the CDR3: TGTGCCAGCTCACCACTACAGGCGGCAGGAGGAAACACCATATATTTT. It encodes CASSPLQAAGGNTIYF.

V and J are TRBV11-2 and TRBJ2-7; weak D call: TRBD2 (7 bases). CDR1 is SGHAT and CDR2 is FQNNGV in the germline V gene. The CDR3 has 15 amino acids. V was shortened by 5 bases and J by 2 bases, with 16 bases between the two germline ends. The CDR3 region is CASSPKGGPAYEQYF. For the CDR3, the DNA is TGTGCCAGCAGCCCGAAGGGGGGGCCCGCCTACGAGCAGTACTTC.

V and J are TRBV24-1 and TRBJ2-1; perhaps TRBD2 as D (6 bases). V lost 6 bases to trimming and J lost 5 bases, with 13 bases between them. This CDR3 spans 14 amino acids. The V gene's germline CDR1 is KGHDR and CDR2 SFDVKD. The CDR3 here is CATSQLADHNEQFF. CDR3 DNA sequence: TGTGCCACCAGTCAATTAGCGGACCACAATGAGCAGTTCTTC.

The chain uses TRBV5-1 and TRBJ2-5, with TRBD1 as a possible D gene (5 bases). V dropped 1 base and J dropped 2 bases, with 6 bases sitting between them. Germline V gene lookup returns CDR1 SGHRS and CDR2 YFSETQ. The CDR3 is 13 amino acids. The CDR3 reads CASSLSGQETQYF. DNA for the CDR3: TGCGCCAGCAGCTTGTCAGGGCAAGAGACCCAGTACTTC.

The DNA of the CDR3 is TGCGCCAGCAGCTTCTCGGGGGTAAACACCGGGGAGCTGTTTTTT. Amino acid sequence: CASSFSGVNTGELFF. The chain is built from TRBV5-1 and TRBJ2-2, with D possibly TRBD2 on 6 matching bases. Deletions cut 2 bases from V and 2 bases from J, with 10 bases between. CDR3 length: 15 amino acids. Per germline, CDR1 SGHRS and CDR2 YFSETQ. The whole variable domain, filled in from reference TRBV5-1 and TRBJ2-2, reads KAGVTQTPRYLIKTRGQQVTLSCSPISGHRSVSWYQQTPGQGLQFLFEYFSETQRNKGNFPGRFSGRQFSNSRSEMNVSTLELGDSALYLCASSFSGVNTGELFFGEGSRLTVL.

The chain has TRBV2 and TRBJ1-2; 10 bases map to TRBD1. The CDR3 totals 15 residues. Losses at the gene ends were 6 bases for V and 3 bases for J; bases not matched to a gene: 7. CDR1 and CDR2 (germline): SNHLY, FYNNEI. CDR3 sequence (DNA): TGTGCCAGCAGCTTGACAGGGGGCGAGTACTATGGCTACACCTTC. Translated: CASSLTGGEYYGYTF.

The J gene is TRBJ1-2, the V gene TRBV18; no reliable D call. The CDR3 is 13 residues long. Per germline, CDR1 KGHSH and CDR2 LQKENI. The V gene lost 3 bases and the J gene lost 7 bases, with 12 bases spanning the gap. The CDR3 DNA follows: TGTGCCAGCTCACCCGCAAACGGTGGTGGCTACACCTTC. Its translation is CASSPANGGGYTF.

This chain joins TRBV6-5 and TRBJ2-7; tentatively, D is TRBD1 (5 bases). The CDR3 contains 14 residues. Trimming pared 3 bases from V and 3 bases from J, leaving 12 bases between. Germline V lookup: CDR1 MNHEY, CDR2 SVGAGI. CDR3 DNA sequence: TGTGCCAGCAGTTATCAGGGTGGCCGCTACGAGCAGTACTTC. Encoded protein: CASSYQGGRYEQYF.

About this clone itself: In the same sample, other DNA sequences code for this CDR3. V is TRBV10-2 and J is TRBJ2-7; 10 nucleotides line up with TRBD1. V gave up 9 bases and J gave up 3 bases; unmatched junction bases: 5. Germline CDR1 WSHSY, CDR2 SAAADI. The CDR3 length is 13 residues. The CDR3 loop reads CASSGTGVYEQYF. The CDR3 region has the DNA TGCGCCAGTTCCGGGACAGGGGTCTACGAGCAGTACTTC.

The chain employs TRBV3-1 (or the pseudogene TRBV3-2) and TRBJ1-1, with 12 bases identical to TRBD1. This CDR3 is built from 13 residues. Germline V gives CDR1 LGHDT, CDR2 YNNKEL (reference sequence). V gave up 6 bases and J gave up 12 bases; unmatched junction bases: 8. This chain's CDR3 is CASRAQGQGASFF. The CDR3 DNA sequence: TGTGCCAGCAGGGCCCAGGGACAGGGGGCTTCTTTCTTT.